The 26 T cell receptor beta chains reported below all come from one sample, sequenced in a study of neoadjuvant anti-PD-1 for oral cavity cancer. As for time point: after neoadjuvant nivolumab, at surgical resection. Method: immunoSEQ multiplex PCR; TCRdb's copy keeps in-frame clones and lacks some. Of more than 11,000 clones in the sample, about 73% are singletons; the top ten hold 3% to 4%. The sample consisted of PBMCs, taken after nivolumab (anti-PD-1) treatment. These receptor sequences come from a person between 40 and 80 years old with oral cavity squamous cell carcinoma.

With regard to this clone: Mismatch with germline at one junction end may stem from a read error. The chain carries TRBV5-6 and TRBJ2-4, with a weak D call TRBD1 (5 bases). The CDR3 consists of 13 residues. CDR1 is SGHDT, CDR2 YYEEEE, per germline. The CDR3, as DNA: TGTGCCAGCAGCTTGGGCAGGGCCCTCGCTCTGGACTTC. Amino acids: CASSLGRALALDF.

This clone appeared once. CDR3 nucleotide sequence: TGCGCCAGCAGCCAAGAAGGGTCGAGGGTCGATCAGCCCCAGCATTTT. Translation gives CASSQEGSRVDQPQHF. The chain links TRBV4-1 to TRBJ1-5, with D unresolved. The V and J ends lost 0 bases and 5 bases respectively, with 14 bases between them. The CDR3 has 16 amino acids. Germline CDR1 is MGHRA and CDR2 is YSYEKL.

This clone has a handful of counts. The rearrangement uses TRBV28 and TRBJ2-7; tentatively, D is TRBD1 (5 bases). The ends were cut back, 8 bases at V and 4 bases at J, with 9 bases in the middle. CDR3 length: 11 residues. Per the germline V gene, CDR1 is MDHEN and CDR2 is SYDVKM. The CDR3 sequence: CASGHTYEQYF. The CDR3 nucleotides are TGTGCCAGCGGACATACTTACGAGCAGTACTTC.

The CDR3 nucleotides read TGTGCCAGCAGCTTGCGACATAACAATGAGCAGTTCTTC. Its protein is CASSLRHNNEQFF. The chain uses TRBV11-3 and TRBJ2-1, with D uncertain. This CDR3 has 13 residues. The V gene's germline CDR1 is SGHNT and CDR2 YENEEA. Trimming left V 3 bases short and J 5 bases short, with 8 bases between.

The chain couples TRBV6-5 to TRBJ1-5; D gene unclear. The V end lost 8 bases, the J end lost 7 bases, and 12 bases lay between the germline ends. The CDR3 is 12 residues long. Germline CDR1 is MNHEY and CDR2 is SVGAGI. The CDR3 DNA is TGTGCCAGCGGTCTAGGGAGACAGCCCCAGCATTTT. It specifies CASGLGRQPQHF.

CDR3 sequence reads: CASLNTDEQFF. The CDR3 DNA sequence: TGTGCCAGCCTCAATACCGATGAGCAGTTCTTC. This chain connects TRBV11-2 to TRBJ2-1, with no clear D. Germline-derived CDR1 and CDR2 are SGHAT and FQNNGV. The CDR3 has 11 amino acids. Trimming left V 8 bases short and J 8 bases short, with 10 bases between.

The gene calls are TRBV11-2 and TRBJ2-3; no firm D call. Trimming shortened V by 3 bases and J by 6 bases, and 13 bases separated the two germline ends. The CDR3 runs 14 residues. Germline CDR1 is SGHAT and CDR2 is FQNNGV. The CDR3 bases are TGTGCCAGCAGCTTGGGAACGACCGGGGATACGCAGTATTTT. Encoded protein: CASSLGTTGDTQYF.

This clone has a handful of counts. V and J are TRBV11-2 and TRBJ1-3, with D hard to call. V lost 0 bases to trimming and J lost 4 bases, with 10 bases between them. The CDR3 covers 15 residues. Germline CDR1 SGHAT, CDR2 FQNNGV. CDR3 DNA: TGTGCCAGCAGCTTAGAGGCAGGCGACGGAAACACCATATATTTT. This sequence encodes CASSLEAGDGNTIYF.

This clone was counted between two and nine times. The V and J genes are TRBV15 and TRBJ1-2; unclear D gene. V was shortened by 3 bases and J by 4 bases, with 9 bases between the two germline ends. The CDR3 contains 13 residues. The germline V gene encodes CDR1 LNHNV and CDR2 YYDKDF (reference sequence). This chain's CDR3 is CATSSTGVYGYTF. Here the CDR3 DNA reads TGTGCCACCAGCAGCACCGGGGTCTATGGCTACACCTTC.

This clone occurred a few times. The genes are TRBV7-9 and TRBJ1-4; D is unresolved. Deletions cut 3 bases from V and 4 bases from J, with 9 bases between. The CDR3 covers 14 residues. In germline, CDR1 is SEHNR, CDR2 FQNEAQ (reference sequence). CDR3 region: CASSLSRLNEKLFF. The DNA for the CDR3 is TGTGCCAGCAGCTTGAGCCGCCTTAATGAAAAACTGTTTTTT. The full variable domain, rest sourced from reference TRBV7-9 and TRBJ1-4, is DTGVSQNPRHKITKRGQNVTFRCDPISEHNRLYWYRQTLGQGPEFLTYFQNEAQLEKSRLLSDRFSAERPKGSFSTLEIQRTEQGDSAMYLCASSLSRLNEKLFFGSGTQLSVL.

The rearrangement joins TRBV6-5 to TRBJ1-2; D is unclear. Germline loops: CDR1 MNHEY, CDR2 SVGAGI. This CDR3 comprises 14 residues. V lost 5 bases and J lost 1, with 11 bases in between. Here the CDR3 reads CASSRAPNNYGYTF. The CDR3 DNA is TGTGCCAGCAGTAGGGCACCCAATAACTATGGCTACACCTTC.

The chain has TRBV29-1 and TRBJ1-1, with D uncertain. This CDR3 contains 11 residues. Germline CDR1 SQVTM, CDR2 ANQGSEA. The V and J ends lost 5 bases and 1 base respectively, with 5 bases between them. The CDR3 DNA reads TGCAGCGTTCGGAAGAACACTGAAGCTTTCTTT. This sequence encodes CSVRKNTEAFF.

This clone appeared a few times. The chain joins TRBV19 to TRBJ2-1; 11 bases are shared with TRBD2. The germline V gene has CDR1 LNHDA and CDR2 SQIVND (reference sequence). V was pared by 4 bases and J by 5 bases, with 7 bases of the junction left unmatched. This CDR3 has 16 amino acids. The CDR3 DNA follows: TGTGCCAGTAGTACCCCTCTAGCGGGAGGTAACAATGAGCAGTTCTTC. It specifies CASSTPLAGGNNEQFF.

V is TRBV19 and J is TRBJ2-7; 7 nucleotides align to TRBD2. V shed 7 bases, J shed 3 bases, and the junction held 6 bases outside the gene matches. The germline CDR1 and CDR2 sequences are LNHDA and SQIVND (reference sequence). The CDR3 extends over 13 amino acids. The CDR3 sequence: CASKLAENYEQYF. The DNA for the CDR3 is TGTGCCAGTAAGCTAGCGGAGAACTACGAGCAGTACTTC.

This clone came up once. The gene calls are TRBV29-1 and TRBJ2-3; D is undetermined. The germline CDR1 and CDR2 sequences are SQVTM and ANQGSEA. V lost 3 bases and J lost 5, with 9 bases in between. This CDR3 has 12 amino acids. The CDR3 loop reads CSVELFRDTQYF. The CDR3 bases are TGCAGCGTTGAGCTCTTCAGAGATACGCAGTATTTT.

The chain combines TRBV5-1 with TRBJ2-5; 9 bases are shared with TRBD1. With 5 bases clipped from V and 4 bases from J, the junction kept 6 bases outside the gene matches. The CDR3 runs to 14 residues. Germline V gene lookup returns CDR1 SGHRS and CDR2 YFSETQ. The CDR3: CASSHGTGRETQYF. CDR3 sequence (DNA): TGCGCCAGCAGTCATGGGACAGGGCGAGAGACCCAGTACTTC.

This CDR3 reads CASSSAGGADTQYF. The CDR3 region has the DNA TGTGCCAGTAGTTCAGCGGGAGGGGCAGATACGCAGTATTTT. V and J are TRBV19 and TRBJ2-3, with 10 bases identical to TRBD2. This CDR3 has 14 amino acids. Trimming removed 5 bases from V and 4 bases from J; junction bases left unmatched: 3. From germline, CDR1 is LNHDA and CDR2 SQIVND (reference sequence).

The CDR3 reads CASSPGGQYYEQYF. CDR3 bases: TGCGCCAGCAGTCCCGGGGGACAGTACTACGAGCAGTACTTC. The chain carries TRBV10-2 and TRBJ2-7; possible D gene TRBD1, 7 bases. Germline values: CDR1 WSHSY, CDR2 SAAADI. V dropped 5 bases and J dropped 3 bases, with 14 bases sitting between them. There are 14 residues in the CDR3.

This chain uses TRBV6-6 with TRBJ1-1; no definite D call. This CDR3 comprises 12 residues. Germline V gene sequence: CDR1 MNHNY, CDR2 SVGAGI (reference sequence). V was cut by 5 bases and J by 3 bases, with 7 bases left in between. The DNA of the CDR3 is TGTGCCAGCAGTCTGACCGACACTGAAGCTTTCTTT. This gives the protein CASSLTDTEAFF.

The chain employs TRBV2 and TRBJ1-5; D may be TRBD1 (5 bases). Trimming stripped 6 bases from V and 4 bases from J, with 13 bases between. This CDR3 has 14 residues. Germline V lookup: CDR1 SNHLY, CDR2 FYNNEI. The CDR3 nucleotides are TGTGCCAGCAGCGCCGTGGGGGGGAATCAGCCCCAGCATTTT. Its protein product is CASSAVGGNQPQHF.

The chain is built from TRBV11-2 and TRBJ2-1; no clear D. Germline V gene sequence: CDR1 SGHAT, CDR2 FQNNGV. V was pared by 2 bases and J by 1 base, with 6 bases between. The CDR3 runs 14 residues. The CDR3 protein is CASSLLGSYNEQFF. The CDR3 DNA reads TGTGCCAGCAGCTTACTTGGATCCTACAATGAGCAGTTCTTC.

This sequence joins TRBV29-1 and TRBJ2-5; D perhaps matches TRBD1 (6 bases). The length of the CDR3 is 13 residues. Trimming took 6 bases from V and 2 from J, leaving 13 bases between them. Germline loops: CDR1 SQVTM, CDR2 ANQGSEA. Here the CDR3 DNA reads TGCAGCGTCCTGGACAGTAAACAAGAGACCCAGTACTTC. Amino acids: CSVLDSKQETQYF. Full variable domain (rest looked up from reference TRBV29-1 and TRBJ2-5): SAVISQKPSRDICQRGTSLTIQCQVDSQVTMMFWYRQQPGQSLTLIATANQGSEATYESGFVIDKFPISRPNLTFSTLTVSNMSPEDSSIYLCSVLDSKQETQYFGPGTRLLVL.

The chain is built from TRBV9 and TRBJ2-1; 12 bases are shared with TRBD2. The junction had 4 bases not matched to a gene; V was cut back by 4 bases and J by 5 bases. The CDR3 contains 15 residues. Germline CDR1 reads SGDLS; CDR2 reads YYNGEE. CDR3: CASSPRLAGDNEQFF. DNA of the CDR3: TGTGCCAGCAGCCCCAGACTAGCGGGAGACAATGAGCAGTTCTTC.

This clone was detected a few times. The chain combines TRBV28 with TRBJ2-3, with 10 bases lining up with TRBD2. The trim removed 6 bases at V and 4 bases at J, leaving 10 bases unmatched. The CDR3 consists of 16 residues. In germline, CDR1 is MDHEN, CDR2 SYDVKM. CDR3 sequence reads: CASSSSGRAVSDTQYF. The DNA of the CDR3 is TGTGCCAGCAGCTCCAGCGGGAGGGCCGTTTCAGATACGCAGTATTTT.

In its sample, this clone was seen a few times. The genes are TRBV7-9 and TRBJ2-3; TRBD2 matches 8 bases. The CDR3 covers 15 residues. The J segment lost 1 base and the V segment lost 3 bases, leaving 3 bases of the junction unmatched. Looked up from germline, CDR1 is SEHNR and CDR2 is FQNEAQ (reference sequence). CDR3 in DNA: TGTGCCAGCAGCTTCGGGGGGGCGGGCACAGATACGCAGTATTTT. Protein sequence: CASSFGGAGTDTQYF. Full variable domain (rest looked up from reference TRBV7-9 and TRBJ2-3): DTGVSQNPRHKITKRGQNVTFRCDPISEHNRLYWYRQTLGQGPEFLTYFQNEAQLEKSRLLSDRFSAERPKGSFSTLEIQRTEQGDSAMYLCASSFGGAGTDTQYFGPGTRLTVL.

This clone was counted a few times. An end of the junction does not agree with germline; a read error may underlie this. The chain joins TRBV7-8 to TRBJ1-2, with D unclear. The germline CDR1 and CDR2 sequences are SGHVS and FQNEAQ. This CDR3 comprises 13 residues. The CDR3 coding sequence is TGTGCCAGCAGCTTAGCCCCACGGGAGGTACCCTCGTTC. Encoded protein: CASSLAPREVPSF.